Each of the 14 T cell receptor beta chains below was sequenced from the same sample in a study of T-cell reconstitution after alpha-beta-depleted transplantation in children. Library preparation (for TCRbeta) was performed with unique molecular identifiers. Each CDR3 protein is one row after TCRdb ran MiXCR on the PCR reads. Of hundreds of thousands of distinct CDR3 sequences listed, 8% to 10% are singletons. This specimen was PBMCs from the stem cell graft donor, taken from the stem cell graft. These receptors were collected from a human donor who donated a stem cell graft to a child with acute lymphoblastic leukemia.

In this sample, this clonotype turned up many times. This CDR3 is CASSFGGSTDTQYF. CDR3 nucleotide sequence: TGTGCCAGCAGCTTCGGGGGTAGCACAGATACGCAGTATTTT. The chain links TRBV7-8 to TRBJ2-3; the D gene is possibly TRBD2 (6 bases). From germline, CDR1 is SGHVS and CDR2 FQNEAQ. V lost 3 bases, J lost 0 bases, and 7 bases lay in between. The CDR3 loop spans 14 amino acids.

The chain employs TRBV19 and TRBJ2-1; D is unclear. The germline V gene encodes CDR1 LNHDA and CDR2 SQIVND (reference sequence). The CDR3 spans 13 residues. Trimming took 8 bases from V and 1 from J, leaving 9 bases between them. The CDR3 sequence is CASRRGSYNEQFF. The CDR3 DNA reads TGTGCCAGTCGCCGTGGGTCCTACAATGAGCAGTTCTTC.

The chain recombines TRBV4-1 with TRBJ2-7; 8 bases map to TRBD2. V lost 0 bases to trimming and J lost 7 bases; unmatched junction nucleotides: 2. From germline, CDR1 is MGHRA and CDR2 YSYEKL. This CDR3 region has 13 residues. The CDR3 DNA reads TGCGCCAGCAGCCAAGAAGCGGGGGATGAGCAGTACTTC. It translates to CASSQEAGDEQYF.

This clonotype came up many times. This sequence joins TRBV24-1 and TRBJ2-5, with D unresolved. Trimming pared 2 bases from V and 2 bases from J, leaving 5 bases between. CDR1 is KGHDR, CDR2 SFDVKD, per germline. The CDR3 runs to 13 residues. CDR3 DNA sequence: TGTGCCACCAGTGATTGGGGACAAGAGACCCAGTACTTC. Its protein product is CATSDWGQETQYF.

The table lists this clonotype with many counts. The chain is built from TRBV20-1 and TRBJ2-1, with D perhaps TRBD2 (5 bases). Trimming pared 1 base from V and 3 bases from J, leaving 13 bases between. Germline CDR1 reads DFQATT; CDR2 reads SNEGSKA (reference sequence). This CDR3 contains 15 residues. In DNA, the CDR3 is TGCAGTGCTAGAGGGGGTTCTAGCAACTACAATGAGCAGTTCTTC. It is translated as CSARGGSSNYNEQFF.

This clonotype was seen repeatedly, ten times or more. The chain recombines TRBV19 with TRBJ1-1; D is unclear. The germline V gene encodes CDR1 LNHDA and CDR2 SQIVND (reference sequence). Trimming removed 9 bases at V and 8 bases at J, with 13 bases between. The CDR3 loop spans 11 amino acids. CDR3 DNA: TGTGCCAGCAGTTACGGGGTAGAAGCTTTCTTT. It is translated as CASSYGVEAFF.

In this sample, this clonotype turned up a few times. V is TRBV5-5 and J is TRBJ2-6, with a weak D call TRBD1 (6 bases). The CDR3 runs 15 residues. V lost 5 bases, J lost 2 bases, and 11 bases lay in between. CDR1 is SGHKS and CDR2 is YYEKEE in the germline V gene (reference sequence). CDR3 residues: CASRPTGTGANVLTF. The CDR3 nucleotides read TGTGCCAGCAGACCTACAGGGACTGGGGCCAACGTCCTGACTTTC.

This chain uses TRBV27 with TRBJ2-7; possibly TRBD2 for D (7 bases). The V gene's germline CDR1 is MNHEY and CDR2 SMNVEV (reference sequence). V dropped 4 bases and J dropped 2 bases, with 21 bases sitting between them. This CDR3 is 17 amino acids long. DNA of the CDR3: TGTGCCAGCAGTTCCCGTCTTATGGCGGGGGCGCCCTACGAGCAGTACTTC. Its translation: CASSSRLMAGAPYEQYF.

This clonotype was counted between two and nine times. This rearrangement joins TRBV27 to TRBJ2-2, with D uncertain. This CDR3 has 14 residues. Trimming left V 5 bases short and J 6 bases short, with 13 bases between. Per germline, CDR1 MNHEY and CDR2 SMNVEV (reference sequence). The CDR3 region has the DNA TGTGCCAGCAGTGCTTCGAGGTCAGCCGGGGAGCTGTTTTTT. It specifies CASSASRSAGELFF.

The rearrangement joins TRBV29-1 to TRBJ2-5, with D possibly being TRBD1 (6 bases). This CDR3 comprises 14 residues. The germline V gene encodes CDR1 SQVTM and CDR2 ANQGSEA. Trimming removed 7 bases from V and 2 bases from J, with 17 bases in between. The CDR3: CSGGPLTRQETQYF. CDR3 coding DNA: TGCAGCGGGGGGCCTCTAACAAGACAAGAGACCCAGTACTTC. The full variable domain, in which reference TRBV29-1 and TRBJ2-5 provide the parts outside the CDR3, is SAVISQKPSRDICQRGTSLTIQCQVDSQVTMMFWYRQQPGQSLTLIATANQGSEATYESGFVIDKFPISRPNLTFSTLTVSNMSPEDSSIYLCSGGPLTRQETQYFGPGTRLLVL.

This clonotype has just a few counts. This sequence joins TRBV12-5 and TRBJ2-3; TRBD2 matches 10 bases. Trimming removed 5 bases from V and 2 bases from J; junction bases left unmatched: 10. The CDR3 sequence is 17 residues long. Germline CDR1 is LGHNT and CDR2 is FRNRAP. CDR3 DNA: TGTGCTAGTGGTCCCCCCCCTAGCGGGGGACCCACAGATACGCAGTATTTT. Translated: CASGPPPSGGPTDTQYF.

V usage is TRBV7-9 and J usage is TRBJ2-3; possible D gene TRBD2, 7 bases. There are 16 residues in the CDR3. Germline loops: CDR1 SEHNR, CDR2 FQNEAQ (reference sequence). Trimming removed 7 bases at V and 5 bases at J, with 22 bases between. The CDR3 sequence is CASTSLGGGRGDTQYF. As DNA, the CDR3 is TGTGCCAGCACCTCCCTTGGGGGGGGCCGGGGAGATACGCAGTATTTT.

The chain carries TRBV13 and TRBJ1-1; tentative D call: TRBD1 (6 bases). This CDR3 is built from 16 residues. Per the germline V gene, CDR1 is PRHDT and CDR2 is FYEKMQ (reference sequence). V was pared by 5 bases and J by 1 base, with 17 bases between. The CDR3 reads CASSPPRWGPNTEAFF. The CDR3 DNA reads as TGTGCCAGCAGCCCACCTCGGTGGGGGCCGAACACTGAAGCTTTCTTT.

The sample holds many counts of this clonotype. This rearrangement joins TRBV10-3 to TRBJ2-5; 9 bases are shared with TRBD2. J was trimmed by 2 bases and V by 11 bases; bases with no gene match: 12. The V gene's germline CDR1 is ENHRY and CDR2 SYGVKD. The CDR3 consists of 15 residues. CDR3: CASSSGGSSQETQYF. Here the CDR3 DNA reads TGTGCCTCGTCAAGCGGGGGGAGTTCTCAAGAGACCCAGTACTTC.